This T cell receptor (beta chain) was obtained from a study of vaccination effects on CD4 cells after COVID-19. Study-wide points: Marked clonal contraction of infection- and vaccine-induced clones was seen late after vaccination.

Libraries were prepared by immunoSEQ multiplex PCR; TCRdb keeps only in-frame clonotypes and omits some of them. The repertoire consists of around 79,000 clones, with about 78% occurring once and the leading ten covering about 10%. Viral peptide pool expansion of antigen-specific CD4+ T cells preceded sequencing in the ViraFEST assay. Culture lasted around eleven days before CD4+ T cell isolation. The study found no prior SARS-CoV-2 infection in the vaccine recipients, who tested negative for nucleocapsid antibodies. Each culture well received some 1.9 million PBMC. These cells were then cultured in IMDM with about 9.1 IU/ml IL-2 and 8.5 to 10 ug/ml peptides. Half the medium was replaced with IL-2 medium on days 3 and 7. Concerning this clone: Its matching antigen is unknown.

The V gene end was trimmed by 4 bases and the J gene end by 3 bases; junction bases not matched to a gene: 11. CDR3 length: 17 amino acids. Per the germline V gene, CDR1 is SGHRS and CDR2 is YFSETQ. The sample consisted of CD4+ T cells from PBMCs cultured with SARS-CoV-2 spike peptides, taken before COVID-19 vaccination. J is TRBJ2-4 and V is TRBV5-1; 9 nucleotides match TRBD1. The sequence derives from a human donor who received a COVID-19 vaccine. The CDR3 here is CASSLTGTGLVKNIQYF. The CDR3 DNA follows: TGCGCCAGCAGCCTTACCGGGACAGGGTTGGTCAAAAACATTCAGTACTTC.